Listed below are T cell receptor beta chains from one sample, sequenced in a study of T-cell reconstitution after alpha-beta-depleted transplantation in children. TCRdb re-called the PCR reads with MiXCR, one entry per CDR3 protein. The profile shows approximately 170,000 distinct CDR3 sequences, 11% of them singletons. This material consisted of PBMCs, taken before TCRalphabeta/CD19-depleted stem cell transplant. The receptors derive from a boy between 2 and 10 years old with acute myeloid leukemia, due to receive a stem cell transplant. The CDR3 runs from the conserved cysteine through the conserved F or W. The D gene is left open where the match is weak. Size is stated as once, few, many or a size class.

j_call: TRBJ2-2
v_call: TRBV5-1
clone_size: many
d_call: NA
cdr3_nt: TGCGCCAGCAGCTTGAGGACACCCAACACCGGGGAGCTGTTTTTT
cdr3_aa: CASSLRTPNTGELFF

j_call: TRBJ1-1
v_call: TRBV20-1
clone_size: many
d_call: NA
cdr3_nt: TGCAGTGCTAGAGATGGGACACTCACTGAAGCTTTCTTT
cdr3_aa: CSARDGTLTEAFF

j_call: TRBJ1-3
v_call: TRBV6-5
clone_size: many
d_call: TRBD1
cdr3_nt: TGTGCTAGCGCTTCGGGACAGGGGGCATATGGAAACACCATATATTTT
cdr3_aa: CASASGQGAYGNTIYF

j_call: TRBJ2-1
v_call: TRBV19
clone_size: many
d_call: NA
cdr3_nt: TGTGCCAGTAGCGAGGCCGGGAATCGGTACAATGAGCAGTTCTTC
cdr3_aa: CASSEAGNRYNEQFF

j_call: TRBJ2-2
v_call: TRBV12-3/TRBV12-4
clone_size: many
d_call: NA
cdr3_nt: TGTGCCAGCACCCCCGGCGGCGGGGTCGGCGGGGAGCTGTTTTTT
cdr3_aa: CASTPGGGVGGELFF

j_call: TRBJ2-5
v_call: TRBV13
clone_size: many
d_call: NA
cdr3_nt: TGTGCCAGCAGCTTGGACACCGAACAAGAGACCCAGTACTTC
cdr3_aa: CASSLDTEQETQYF

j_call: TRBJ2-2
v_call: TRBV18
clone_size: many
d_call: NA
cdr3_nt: TGTGCCAGCTCACCCCCCGGGACTGGGAACACCGGGGAGCTGTTTTTT
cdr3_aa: CASSPPGTGNTGELFF

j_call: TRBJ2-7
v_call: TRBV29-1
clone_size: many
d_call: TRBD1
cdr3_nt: TGCAGCGTTGGCCGGACAGGGGAAACCTACGAGCAGTACTTC
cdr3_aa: CSVGRTGETYEQYF

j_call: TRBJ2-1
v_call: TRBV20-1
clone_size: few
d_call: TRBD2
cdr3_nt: TGCAGTTGGGGAAGGGGGACTAGCGATTACAATGAGCAGTTCTTC
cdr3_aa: CSWGRGTSDYNEQFF

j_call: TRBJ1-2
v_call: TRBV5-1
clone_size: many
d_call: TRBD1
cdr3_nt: TGCGCCAGCAGCTCGGACAGGGGGCCCGACTGCTTC
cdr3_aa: CASSSDRGPDCF

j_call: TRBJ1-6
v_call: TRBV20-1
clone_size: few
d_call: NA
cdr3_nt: TGCAGTGCTAGGGGCAGGCGTTCACCCCTCCACTTT
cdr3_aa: CSARGRRSPLHF

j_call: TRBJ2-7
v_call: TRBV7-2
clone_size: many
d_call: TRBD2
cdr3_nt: TGTGCCAGCAGCCCGGGACTAGCGGGACGCCAGTACGAGCAGTACTTC
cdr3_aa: CASSPGLAGRQYEQYF

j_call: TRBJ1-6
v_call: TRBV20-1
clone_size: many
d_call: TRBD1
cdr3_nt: TGCAGTGCTAGACAGGGGGCATGGTCCTATAATTCACCCCTCCACTTT
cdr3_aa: CSARQGAWSYNSPLHF